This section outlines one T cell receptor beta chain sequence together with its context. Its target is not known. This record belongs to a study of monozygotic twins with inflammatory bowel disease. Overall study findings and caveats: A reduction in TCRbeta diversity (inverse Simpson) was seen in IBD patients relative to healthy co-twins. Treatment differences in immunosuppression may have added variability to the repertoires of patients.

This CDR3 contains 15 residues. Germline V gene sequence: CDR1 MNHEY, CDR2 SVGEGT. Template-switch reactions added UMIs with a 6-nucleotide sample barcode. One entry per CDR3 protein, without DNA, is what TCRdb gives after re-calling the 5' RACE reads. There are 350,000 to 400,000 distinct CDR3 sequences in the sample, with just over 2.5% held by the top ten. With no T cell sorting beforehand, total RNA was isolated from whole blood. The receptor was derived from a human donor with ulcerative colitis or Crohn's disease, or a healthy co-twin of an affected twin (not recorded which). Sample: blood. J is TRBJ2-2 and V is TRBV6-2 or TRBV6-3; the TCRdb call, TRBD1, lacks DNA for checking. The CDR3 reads CASSWPGGITGELFF.